These 10 T cell receptor beta chains came from one sample sequenced in a study of control samples from healthy donors and cancer patients. Profiling relied on immunoSEQ multiplex PCR, and the TCRdb table lists in-frame clones only, not all of them. This sample has 110,000 to 150,000 clones; approximately 94% occur once, and the top ten carry less than 15%. Specimen: blood. The receptors shown here come from a man in his forties in good health.

A single count supports this clone. The rearrangement joins TRBV21-1 to TRBJ1-3; TRBD1 is taken as the D call from the table, unchecked against the DNA. TRBV21-1 is labeled a pseudogene. CDR3 length: 13 amino acids. The CDR3 loop reads CASGPPSGNTIYF. CDR3 sequence (DNA): TGTGCCAGCGGGCCCCCCTCTGGAAACACCATATATTTT.

V and J are TRBV6-5 and TRBJ1-1; D unclear. Trimming left V 7 bases short and J 7 bases short, with 10 bases between. Germline CDR1 reads MNHEY; CDR2 reads SVGAGI. This CDR3 has 11 residues. For the CDR3, the DNA is TGTGCCAGCACCTACGCTAGTGAAGCTTTCTTT. Protein product: CASTYASEAFF.

The chain uses TRBV5-4 and TRBJ2-4; TRBD1 or TRBD2 may be the D gene (5 bases each). The CDR3 totals 15 residues. Germline CDR1 reads SGHNT; CDR2 reads YYREEE (reference sequence). The V end lost 3 bases, the J end lost 2 bases, and 12 bases lay between the germline ends. The CDR3 DNA sequence: TGTGCCAGCAGCTCCGGGACGGAGACCAAAAACATTCAGTACTTC. Its translation is CASSSGTETKNIQYF.

This clone was observed a single time. V is TRBV4-1 and J is TRBJ1-1; 8 nucleotides agree with TRBD1. After removal of 6 bases from V and 5 bases from J, the junction contained 5 bases not matched to a gene. CDR3 length: 13 residues. Germline-derived CDR1 and CDR2 are MGHRA and YSYEKL. DNA for the CDR3: TGCGCCAGCAGGCGGACAGGGCAAACTGAAGCTTTCTTT. Amino acids: CASRRTGQTEAFF.

The chain is built from TRBV9 and TRBJ2-5; 8 nucleotides match TRBD1. The CDR3 covers 14 residues. V shed 5 bases, J shed 5 bases, and the junction held 8 bases outside the gene matches. Germline V gene sequence: CDR1 SGDLS, CDR2 YYNGEE. The chain's CDR3 is CASSATGDLETQYF. The CDR3 DNA sequence: TGTGCCAGCAGTGCGACAGGGGATTTGGAGACCCAGTACTTC.

This clone appeared a single time. The chain couples TRBV19 to TRBJ1-5; 7 bases line up with TRBD1. Trimming at V came to 6 bases and at J to 1 base, leaving 3 bases not matched to a gene. Germline CDR1 reads LNHDA; CDR2 reads SQIVND (reference sequence). The CDR3 has 14 amino acids. CDR3: CASSGTASNQPQHF. Here the CDR3 DNA reads TGTGCCAGTAGCGGGACAGCAAGCAATCAGCCCCAGCATTTT.

This chain links TRBV30 with TRBJ1-5; D might be TRBD1 (6 bases). Looked up from germline, CDR1 is GTSNPN and CDR2 is SVGIG (reference sequence). V lost 3 bases, J lost 3 bases, and 15 bases lay in between. The CDR3 runs 15 residues. The CDR3 nucleotides read TGTGCCTGGAGGGACAAGGGGGGCTACAATCAGCCCCAGCATTTT. Its protein is CAWRDKGGYNQPQHF.

This clone was seen just once. This chain links TRBV24-1 with TRBJ2-1, with D perhaps matching TRBD2 (6 bases). Germline V CDR1 and CDR2: KGHDR, SFDVKD. V was pared by 1 base and J by 5 bases, with 11 bases between. This CDR3 comprises 15 residues. CDR3 sequence reads: CATSDFGGTHNEQFF. As DNA, the CDR3 is TGTGCCACCAGTGATTTCGGGGGTACACACAATGAGCAGTTCTTC.

V is TRBV6-5 and J is TRBJ1-2, with D possibly being TRBD1 (5 bases). The CDR3 runs 12 residues. V lost 8 bases to trimming and J lost 7 bases, with 14 bases between them. The germline gives CDR1 MNHEY, CDR2 SVGAGI. CDR3 sequence reads: CASREGRGGYTF. The CDR3 DNA sequence: TGTGCCAGCCGGGAGGGAAGGGGTGGCTACACCTTC.

The chain has TRBV4-2 and TRBJ1-6; no definite D call. The V and J ends lost 1 base and 9 bases respectively, with 13 bases between them. The CDR3 runs 15 residues. Looked up from germline, CDR1 is LGHNA and CDR2 is YNFKEQ. CDR3 amino acids: CASSQGQWDISPLHF. The DNA of the CDR3 is TGTGCCAGCAGCCAAGGACAATGGGATATTTCACCCCTCCACTTT.